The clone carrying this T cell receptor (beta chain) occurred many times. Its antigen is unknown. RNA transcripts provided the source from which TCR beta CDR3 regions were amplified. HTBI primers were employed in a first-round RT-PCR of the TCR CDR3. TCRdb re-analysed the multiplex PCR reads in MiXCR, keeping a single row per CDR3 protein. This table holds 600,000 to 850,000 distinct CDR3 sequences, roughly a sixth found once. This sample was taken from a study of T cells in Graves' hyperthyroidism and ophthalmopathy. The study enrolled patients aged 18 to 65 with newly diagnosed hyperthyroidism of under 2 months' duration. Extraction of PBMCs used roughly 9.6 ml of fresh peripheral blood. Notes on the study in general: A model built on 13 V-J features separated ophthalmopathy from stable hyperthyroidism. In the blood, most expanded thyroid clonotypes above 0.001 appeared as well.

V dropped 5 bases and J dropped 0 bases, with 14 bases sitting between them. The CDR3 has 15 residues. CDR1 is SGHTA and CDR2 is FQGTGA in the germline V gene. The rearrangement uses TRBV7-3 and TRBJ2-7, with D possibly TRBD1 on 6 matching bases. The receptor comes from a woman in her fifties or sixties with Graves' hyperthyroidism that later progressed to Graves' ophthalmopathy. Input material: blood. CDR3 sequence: CASSTTPTGSYEQYF. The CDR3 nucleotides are TGTGCCAGCAGCACTACCCCGACAGGCTCCTACGAGCAGTACTTC. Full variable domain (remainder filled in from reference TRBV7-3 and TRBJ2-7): GAGVSQTPSNKVTEKGKYVELRCDPISGHTALYWYRQSLGQGPEFLIYFQGTGAADDSGLPNDRFFAVRPEGSVSTLKIQRTERGDSAVYLCASSTTPTGSYEQYFGPGTRLTVT.